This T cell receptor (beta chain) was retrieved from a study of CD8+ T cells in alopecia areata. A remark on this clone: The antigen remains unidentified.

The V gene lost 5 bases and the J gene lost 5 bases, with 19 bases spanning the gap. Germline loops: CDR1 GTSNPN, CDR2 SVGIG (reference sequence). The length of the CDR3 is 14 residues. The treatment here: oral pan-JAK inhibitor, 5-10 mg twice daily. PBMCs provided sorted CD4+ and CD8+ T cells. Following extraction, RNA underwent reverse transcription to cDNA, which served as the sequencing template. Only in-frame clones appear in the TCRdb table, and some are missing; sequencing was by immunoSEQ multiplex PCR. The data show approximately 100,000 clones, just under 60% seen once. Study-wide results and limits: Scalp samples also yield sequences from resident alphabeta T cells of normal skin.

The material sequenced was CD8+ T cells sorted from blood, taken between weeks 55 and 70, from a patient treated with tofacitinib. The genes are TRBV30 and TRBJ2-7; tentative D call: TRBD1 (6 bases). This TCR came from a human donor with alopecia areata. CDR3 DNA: TGTGCCTGGCTACAGGGAACCGGCGAGCACGAGCAGTACTTC. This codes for CAWLQGTGEHEQYF.